The present T cell receptor (beta chain) was sequenced within a study of blood T cell repertoires in COVID-19. The participants were between about 18 and 90 years old and came from some 25 US areas. The study assigned cohorts using participant-reported clinical history. Only in-frame clones appear in the TCRdb table, and some are missing; sequencing was by immunoSEQ multiplex PCR. The table records hundreds of thousands of clones, 75% to 90% of them present only once. The sequenced material came from PBMCs or T cells enriched from blood (not recorded which). This sequence originates from a woman aged 18-29 years who had recovered from COVID-19.

The CDR3, as DNA: TGTGCCAGCAGTGTCCAACGGGGGGTATCTGGCTACACCTTC. As protein: CASSVQRGVSGYTF. The chain employs TRBV28 and TRBJ1-2, with D possibly being TRBD1 (5 bases). Germline assignment: CDR1 MDHEN and CDR2 SYDVKM. V was cut by 5 bases and J by 7 bases, with 17 bases left in between. This CDR3 spans 14 amino acids.